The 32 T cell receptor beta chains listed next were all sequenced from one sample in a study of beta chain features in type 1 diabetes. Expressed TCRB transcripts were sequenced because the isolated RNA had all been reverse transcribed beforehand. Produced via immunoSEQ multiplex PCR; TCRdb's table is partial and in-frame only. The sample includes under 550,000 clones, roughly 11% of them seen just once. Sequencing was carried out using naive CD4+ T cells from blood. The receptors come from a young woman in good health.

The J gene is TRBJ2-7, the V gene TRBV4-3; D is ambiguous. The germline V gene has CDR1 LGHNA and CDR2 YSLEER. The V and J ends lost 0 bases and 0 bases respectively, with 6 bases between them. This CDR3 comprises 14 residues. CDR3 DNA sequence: TGCGCCAGCAGCCAAGAATCAGGCTCCTACGAGCAGTACTTC. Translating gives CASSQESGSYEQYF.

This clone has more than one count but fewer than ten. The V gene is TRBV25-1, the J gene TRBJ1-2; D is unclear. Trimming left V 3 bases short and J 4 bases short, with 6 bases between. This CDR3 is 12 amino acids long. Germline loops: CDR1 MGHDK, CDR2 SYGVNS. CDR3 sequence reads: CASSEGTYGYTF. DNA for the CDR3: TGTGCCAGCAGTGAGGGTACCTATGGCTACACCTTC.

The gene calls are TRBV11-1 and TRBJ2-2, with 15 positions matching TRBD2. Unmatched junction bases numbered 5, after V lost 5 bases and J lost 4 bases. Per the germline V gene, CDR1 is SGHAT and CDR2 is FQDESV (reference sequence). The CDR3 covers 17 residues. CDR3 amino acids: CASSMGLAGGSTGELFF. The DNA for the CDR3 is TGTGCCAGCAGCATGGGACTAGCGGGAGGCAGCACCGGGGAGCTGTTTTTT. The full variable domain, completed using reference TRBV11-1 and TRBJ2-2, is EAEVAQSPRYKITEKSQAVAFWCDPISGHATLYWYRQILGQGPELLVQFQDESVVDDSQLPKDRFSAERLKGVDSTLKIQPAELGDSAMYLCASSMGLAGGSTGELFFGEGSRLTVL.

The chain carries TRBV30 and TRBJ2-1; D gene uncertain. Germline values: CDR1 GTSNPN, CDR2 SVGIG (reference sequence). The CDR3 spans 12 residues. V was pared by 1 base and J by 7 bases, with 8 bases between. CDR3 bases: TGTGCCTGGAGTGCTCCCCGTAATGAGCAGTTCTTC. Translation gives CAWSAPRNEQFF.

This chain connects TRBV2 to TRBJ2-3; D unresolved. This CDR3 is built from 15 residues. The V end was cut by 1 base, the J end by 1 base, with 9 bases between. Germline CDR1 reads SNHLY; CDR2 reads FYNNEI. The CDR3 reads CASSEVSFGTDTQYF. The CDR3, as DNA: TGTGCCAGCAGTGAAGTTTCCTTCGGCACAGATACGCAGTATTTT.

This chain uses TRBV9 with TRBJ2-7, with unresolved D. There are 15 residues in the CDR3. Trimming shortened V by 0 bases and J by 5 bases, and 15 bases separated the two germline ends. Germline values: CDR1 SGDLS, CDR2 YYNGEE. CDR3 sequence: CASSVESVNLHEQYF. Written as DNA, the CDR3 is TGTGCCAGCAGCGTAGAGTCGGTGAATTTGCACGAGCAGTACTTC.

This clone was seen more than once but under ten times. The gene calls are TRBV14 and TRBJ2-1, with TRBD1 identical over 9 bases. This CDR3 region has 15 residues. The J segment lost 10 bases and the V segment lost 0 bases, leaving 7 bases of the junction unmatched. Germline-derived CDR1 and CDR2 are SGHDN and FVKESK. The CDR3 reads CASSQDWDRVKEQFF. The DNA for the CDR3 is TGTGCCAGCAGCCAAGATTGGGACAGGGTCAAGGAGCAGTTCTTC.

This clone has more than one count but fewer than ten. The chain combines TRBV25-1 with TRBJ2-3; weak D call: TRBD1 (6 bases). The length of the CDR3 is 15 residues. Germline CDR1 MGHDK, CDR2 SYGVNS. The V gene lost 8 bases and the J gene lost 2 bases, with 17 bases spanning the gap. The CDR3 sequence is CASAYGGPLTDTQYF. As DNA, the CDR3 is TGTGCCAGCGCTTATGGGGGCCCGCTCACAGATACGCAGTATTTT.

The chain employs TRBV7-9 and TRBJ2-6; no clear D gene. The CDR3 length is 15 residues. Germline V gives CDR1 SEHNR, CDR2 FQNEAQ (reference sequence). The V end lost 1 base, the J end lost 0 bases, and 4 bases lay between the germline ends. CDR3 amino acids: CASSLVASGANVLTF. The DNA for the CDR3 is TGTGCCAGCAGCTTAGTTGCCTCTGGGGCCAACGTCCTGACTTTC.

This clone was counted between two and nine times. The CDR3 is CASSTLGYGYTF. CDR3 bases: TGTGCCAGCAGCACCCTGGGGTATGGCTACACCTTC. V gene TRBV28 combines with J gene TRBJ1-2; no clear D gene. Germline loops: CDR1 MDHEN, CDR2 SYDVKM. Trimming removed 6 bases at V and 5 bases at J, with 10 bases between. The CDR3 sequence is 12 residues long.

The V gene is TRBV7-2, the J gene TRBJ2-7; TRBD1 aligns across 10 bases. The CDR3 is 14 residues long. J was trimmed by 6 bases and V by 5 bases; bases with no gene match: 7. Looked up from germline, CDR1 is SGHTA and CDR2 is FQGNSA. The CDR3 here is CASSPDRGTREQYF. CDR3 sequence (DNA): TGTGCCAGCAGCCCGGACAGGGGGACACGCGAGCAGTACTTC.

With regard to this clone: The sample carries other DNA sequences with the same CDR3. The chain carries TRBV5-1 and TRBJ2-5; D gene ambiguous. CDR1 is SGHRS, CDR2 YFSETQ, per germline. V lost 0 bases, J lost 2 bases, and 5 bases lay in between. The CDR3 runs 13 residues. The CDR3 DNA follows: TGCGCCAGCAGCTTGGGACGTCAAGAGACCCAGTACTTC. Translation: CASSLGRQETQYF.

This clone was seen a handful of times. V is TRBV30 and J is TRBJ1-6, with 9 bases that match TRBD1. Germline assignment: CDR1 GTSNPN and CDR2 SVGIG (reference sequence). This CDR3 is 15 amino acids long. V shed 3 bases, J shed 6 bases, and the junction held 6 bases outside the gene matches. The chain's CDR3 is CAWSEQGASNSPLHF. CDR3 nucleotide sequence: TGTGCCTGGAGCGAACAGGGGGCAAGTAATTCACCCCTCCACTTT.

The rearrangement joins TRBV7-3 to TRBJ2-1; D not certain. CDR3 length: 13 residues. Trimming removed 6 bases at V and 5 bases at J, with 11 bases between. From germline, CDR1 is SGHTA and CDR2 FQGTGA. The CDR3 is CASSPGPNNEQFF. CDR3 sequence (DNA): TGTGCCAGCAGTCCTGGCCCAAACAATGAGCAGTTCTTC.

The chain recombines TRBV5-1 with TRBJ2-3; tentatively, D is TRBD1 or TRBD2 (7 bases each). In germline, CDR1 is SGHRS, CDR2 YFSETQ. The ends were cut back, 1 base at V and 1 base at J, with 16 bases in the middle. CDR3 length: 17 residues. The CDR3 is CASSLFARGGGTDTQYF. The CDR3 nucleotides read TGCGCCAGCAGCTTGTTCGCCAGGGGGGGAGGCACAGATACGCAGTATTTT. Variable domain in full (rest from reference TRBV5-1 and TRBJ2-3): KAGVTQTPRYLIKTRGQQVTLSCSPISGHRSVSWYQQTPGQGLQFLFEYFSETQRNKGNFPGRFSGRQFSNSRSEMNVSTLELGDSALYLCASSLFARGGGTDTQYFGPGTRLTVL.

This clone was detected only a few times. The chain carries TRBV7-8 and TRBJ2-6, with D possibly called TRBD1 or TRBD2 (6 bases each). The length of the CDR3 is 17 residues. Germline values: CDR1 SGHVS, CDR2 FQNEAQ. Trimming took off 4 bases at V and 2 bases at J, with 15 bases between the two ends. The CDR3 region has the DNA TGTGCCAGCAGCTCCCCCCTCGGGGGCGCTGGGGCCAACGTCCTGACTTTC. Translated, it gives CASSSPLGGAGANVLTF.

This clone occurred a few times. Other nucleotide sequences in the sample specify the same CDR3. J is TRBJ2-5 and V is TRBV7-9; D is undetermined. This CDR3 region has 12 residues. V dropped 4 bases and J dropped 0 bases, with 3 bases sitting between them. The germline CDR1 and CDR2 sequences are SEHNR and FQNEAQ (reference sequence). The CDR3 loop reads CASSSYQETQYF. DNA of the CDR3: TGTGCCAGCAGCTCTTACCAAGAGACCCAGTACTTC.

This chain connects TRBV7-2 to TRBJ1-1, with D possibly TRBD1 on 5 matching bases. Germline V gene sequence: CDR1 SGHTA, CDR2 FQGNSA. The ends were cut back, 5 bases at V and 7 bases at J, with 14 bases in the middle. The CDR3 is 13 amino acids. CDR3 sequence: CASSQMTVGEAFF. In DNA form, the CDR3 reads TGTGCCAGCAGCCAAATGACAGTTGGTGAAGCTTTCTTT.

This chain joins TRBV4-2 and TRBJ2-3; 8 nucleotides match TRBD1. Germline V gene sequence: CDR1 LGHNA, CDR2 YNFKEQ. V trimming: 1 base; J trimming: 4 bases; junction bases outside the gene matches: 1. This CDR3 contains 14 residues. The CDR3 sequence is CASSQGQGSDTQYF. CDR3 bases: TGTGCCAGCAGCCAAGGACAGGGGTCAGATACGCAGTATTTT.

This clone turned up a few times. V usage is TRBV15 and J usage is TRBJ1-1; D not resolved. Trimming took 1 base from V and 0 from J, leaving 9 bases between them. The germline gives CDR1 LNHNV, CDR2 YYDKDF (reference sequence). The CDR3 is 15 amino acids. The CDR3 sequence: CATSRGPGMNTEAFF. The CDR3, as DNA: TGTGCCACCAGCAGAGGCCCGGGAATGAACACTGAAGCTTTCTTT.

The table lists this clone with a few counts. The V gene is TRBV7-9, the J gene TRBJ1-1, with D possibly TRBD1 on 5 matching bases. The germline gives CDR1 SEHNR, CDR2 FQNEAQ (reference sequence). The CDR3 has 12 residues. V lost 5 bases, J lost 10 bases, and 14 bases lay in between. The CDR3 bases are TGTGCCAGCAGCCCCACGGTTGGGGGAGCTTTCTTT. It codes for CASSPTVGGAFF.

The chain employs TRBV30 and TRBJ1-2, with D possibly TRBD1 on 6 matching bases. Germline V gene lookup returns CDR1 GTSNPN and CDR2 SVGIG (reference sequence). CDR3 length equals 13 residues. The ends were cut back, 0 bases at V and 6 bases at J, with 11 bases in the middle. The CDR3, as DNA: TGTGCCTGGAGTGTAGGGGGGCGCAATGGCTACACCTTC. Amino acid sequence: CAWSVGGRNGYTF.

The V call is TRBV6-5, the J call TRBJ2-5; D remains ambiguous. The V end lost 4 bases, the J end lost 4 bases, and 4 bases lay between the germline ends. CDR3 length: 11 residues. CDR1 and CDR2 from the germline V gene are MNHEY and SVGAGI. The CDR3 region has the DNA TGTGCCAGCAGTTCTCGAGAGACCCAGTACTTC. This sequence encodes CASSSRETQYF.

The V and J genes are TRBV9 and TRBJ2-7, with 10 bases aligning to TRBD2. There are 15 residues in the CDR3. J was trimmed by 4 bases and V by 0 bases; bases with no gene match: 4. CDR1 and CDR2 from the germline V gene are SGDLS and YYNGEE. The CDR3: CASSVGSGRQYEQYF. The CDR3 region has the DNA TGTGCCAGCAGCGTAGGTAGCGGGAGGCAGTACGAGCAGTACTTC.

The CDR3 here is CASSLNTGGPNYGYTF. The CDR3 nucleotides are TGTGCCAGCAGCTTAAACACAGGGGGCCCTAACTATGGCTACACCTTC. V usage is TRBV7-2 and J usage is TRBJ1-2, with TRBD1 identical over 9 bases. Trimming took 2 bases from V and 0 from J; bases not matched to a gene: 4. The CDR3 consists of 16 residues. Germline lookup yields CDR1 SGHTA and CDR2 FQGNSA.

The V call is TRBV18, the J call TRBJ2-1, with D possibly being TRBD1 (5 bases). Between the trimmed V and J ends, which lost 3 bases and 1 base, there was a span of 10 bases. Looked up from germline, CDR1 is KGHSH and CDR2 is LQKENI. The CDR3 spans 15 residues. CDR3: CASSPMTDSYNEQFF. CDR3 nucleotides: TGTGCCAGCTCACCTATGACAGATTCCTACAATGAGCAGTTCTTC.

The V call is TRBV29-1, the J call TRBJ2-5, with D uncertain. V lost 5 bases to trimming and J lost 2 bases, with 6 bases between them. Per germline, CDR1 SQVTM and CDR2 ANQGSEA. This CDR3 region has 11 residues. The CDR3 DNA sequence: TGCAGCGTTCTACGGCAAGAGACCCAGTACTTC. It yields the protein CSVLRQETQYF.

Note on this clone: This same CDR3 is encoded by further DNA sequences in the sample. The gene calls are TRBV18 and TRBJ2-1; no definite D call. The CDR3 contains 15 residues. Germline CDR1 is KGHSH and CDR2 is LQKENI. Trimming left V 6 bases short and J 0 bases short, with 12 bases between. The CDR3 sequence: CASSPAASSYNEQFF. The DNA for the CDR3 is TGTGCCAGCTCCCCTGCGGCAAGCTCCTACAATGAGCAGTTCTTC.

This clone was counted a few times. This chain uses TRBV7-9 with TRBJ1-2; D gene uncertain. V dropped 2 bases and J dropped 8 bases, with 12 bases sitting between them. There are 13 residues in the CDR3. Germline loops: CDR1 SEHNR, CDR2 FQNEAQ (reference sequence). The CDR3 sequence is CASSLQAREGYTF. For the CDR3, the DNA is TGTGCCAGCAGCTTACAGGCGCGGGAAGGCTACACCTTC.

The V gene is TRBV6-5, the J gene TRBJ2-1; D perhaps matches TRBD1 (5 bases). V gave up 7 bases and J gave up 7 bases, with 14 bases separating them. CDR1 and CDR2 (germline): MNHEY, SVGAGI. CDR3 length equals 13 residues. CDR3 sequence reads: CASKGIRVNEQFF. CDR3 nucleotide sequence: TGTGCCAGCAAGGGTATCAGGGTGAATGAGCAGTTCTTC.

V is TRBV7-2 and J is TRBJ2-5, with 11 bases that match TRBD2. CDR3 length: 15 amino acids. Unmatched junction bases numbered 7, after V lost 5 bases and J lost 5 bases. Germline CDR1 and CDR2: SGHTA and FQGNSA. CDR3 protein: CASSPGTSGRETQYF. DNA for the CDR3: TGTGCCAGCAGCCCAGGGACTAGCGGCCGGGAGACCCAGTACTTC.

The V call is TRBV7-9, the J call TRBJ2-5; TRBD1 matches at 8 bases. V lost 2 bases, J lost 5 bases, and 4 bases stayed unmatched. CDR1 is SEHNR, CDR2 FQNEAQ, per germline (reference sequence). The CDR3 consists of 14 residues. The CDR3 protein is CASSLQGAMETQYF. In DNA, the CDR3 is TGTGCCAGCAGCTTACAGGGGGCGATGGAGACCCAGTACTTC. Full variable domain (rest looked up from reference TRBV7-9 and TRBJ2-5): DTGVSQNPRHKITKRGQNVTFRCDPISEHNRLYWYRQTLGQGPEFLTYFQNEAQLEKSRLLSDRFSAERPKGSFSTLEIQRTEQGDSAMYLCASSLQGAMETQYFGPGTRLLVL.